Each of the 21 T cell receptor beta chains below was sequenced from the same sample in a study of regulatory T cells in long-lasting Graves disease. Documented time point: persistent/refractory GD, antithyroid drugs over 5 years with positive TRAb. The TCR library was prepared using RNA isolated from PBMCs. Arm-PCR of CDR3 regions with iRepertoire HTBI primers generated TCR beta libraries. One entry per CDR3 protein, called by TCRdb with MiXCR from the multiplex PCR reads. The sample lists 400,000 to 500,000 distinct CDR3 sequences; around a fifth were seen once. The sample consisted of peripheral blood mononuclear cells (PBMCs), taken when the disease was refractory, from a patient treated with antithyroid drugs. The source is a female donor with Graves disease.

This clonotype was observed a few times. The rearrangement links TRBV5-6 to TRBJ2-1; 9 bases are a match to TRBD2. V trimming: 4 bases; J trimming: 0 bases; junction bases outside the gene matches: 8. The CDR3 extends over 17 amino acids. From germline, CDR1 is SGHDT and CDR2 YYEEEE. This CDR3 is CASSNPTSGSSYNEQFF. The CDR3 DNA reads as TGTGCCAGCAGCAACCCGACTAGCGGAAGCTCCTACAATGAGCAGTTCTTC.

The V and J genes are TRBV10-3 and TRBJ2-7, with D uncertain. This CDR3 is built from 16 residues. CDR1 is ENHRY, CDR2 SYGVKD, per germline. The V end lost 2 bases, the J end lost 3 bases, and 17 bases lay between the germline ends. This CDR3 reads CAISEPTWEVLYEQYF. CDR3 DNA sequence: TGTGCCATCAGTGAGCCGACGTGGGAAGTTCTCTACGAGCAGTACTTC.

J is TRBJ2-6 and V is TRBV3-1, with D maybe TRBD2 (6 bases). Germline CDR1 is LGHDT and CDR2 is YNNKEL (reference sequence). CDR3 length: 17 amino acids. V dropped 6 bases and J dropped 1 base, with 16 bases sitting between them. The CDR3 DNA sequence: TGTGCCAGCAGGCCCCTTAGGGGAGGATCTGGGGCCAACGTCCTGACTTTC. This encodes CASRPLRGGSGANVLTF.

This clonotype was counted only a few times. This rearrangement joins TRBV29-1 to TRBJ1-2; 8 bases are shared with TRBD1. From germline, CDR1 is SQVTM and CDR2 ANQGSEA. The V and J ends lost 4 bases and 0 bases, in that order; junction bases with no gene match: 10. The CDR3 totals 16 residues. Written as DNA, the CDR3 is TGCAGCGTTGTCCGGACAGGGAGTACCACTAACTATGGCTACACCTTC. Translation gives CSVVRTGSTTNYGYTF. The whole variable domain, remainder taken from reference TRBV29-1 and TRBJ1-2, is SAVISQKPSRDICQRGTSLTIQCQVDSQVTMMFWYRQQPGQSLTLIATANQGSEATYESGFVIDKFPISRPNLTFSTLTVSNMSPEDSSIYLCSVVRTGSTTNYGYTFGSGTRLTVV.

The V and J genes are TRBV5-4 and TRBJ2-7; the D is unclear. The CDR3 totals 13 residues. Germline lookup yields CDR1 SGHNT and CDR2 YYREEE (reference sequence). Trimming stripped 4 bases from V and 2 bases from J, with 10 bases between. In DNA, the CDR3 is TGTGCCAGCAGCCCCCAGAATACCTACGAGCAGTACTTC. As protein: CASSPQNTYEQYF.

This clonotype was seen at least ten times. The CDR3 DNA follows: TGTGCCAGCAGGATTCAGGGGGCTTCCTATGGCTACACCTTC. It translates to CASRIQGASYGYTF. The chain is built from TRBV28 and TRBJ1-2; 8 bases are shared with TRBD1. The CDR3 is 14 amino acids. V was clipped by 6 bases and J by 4 bases; unmatched bases: 7. The germline CDR1 and CDR2 sequences are MDHEN and SYDVKM.

This chain joins TRBV2 and TRBJ1-3; tentative D call: TRBD1 (6 bases). V shed 3 bases and J shed 0 bases, with 18 bases lying between them. Germline assignment: CDR1 SNHLY and CDR2 FYNNEI. The CDR3 extends over 18 amino acids. CDR3 nucleotides: TGTGCCAGCAGTGATCTGTTTGGACAGCGAGGCTCTGGAAACACCATATATTTT. Its protein product is CASSDLFGQRGSGNTIYF. The whole variable domain, remainder taken from reference TRBV2 and TRBJ1-3, is EPEVTQTPSHQVTQMGQEVILRCVPISNHLYFYWYRQILGQKVEFLVSFYNNEISEKSEIFDDQFSVERPDGSNFTLKIRSTKLEDSAMYFCASSDLFGQRGSGNTIYFGEGSWLTVV.

At least ten counts were recorded for this clonotype. This chain joins TRBV12-3 or TRBV12-4 and TRBJ2-5; TRBD2 might be the D (5 bases). The CDR3 covers 14 residues. Trimming stripped 4 bases from V and 5 bases from J, with 14 bases between. CDR3 bases: TGTGCCAGCAGTTCCGACCGAGGGCGGGAGACCCAGTACTTC. Encoded protein: CASSSDRGRETQYF.

This clonotype was counted many times. The chain links TRBV20-1 to TRBJ2-7, with 11 bases fitting TRBD1. V lost 3 bases, J lost 4 bases, and 2 bases stayed unmatched. There are 13 residues in the CDR3. Germline V gene sequence: CDR1 DFQATT, CDR2 SNEGSKA (reference sequence). The CDR3 sequence is CSASGTGGYEQYF. In DNA form, the CDR3 reads TGCAGTGCTAGCGGGACAGGGGGATACGAGCAGTACTTC.

This clonotype was seen ten or more times. The chain links TRBV28 to TRBJ1-2; D gene ambiguous. Trimming shortened V by 7 bases and J by 8 bases, and 29 bases separated the two germline ends. CDR1 MDHEN and CDR2 SYDVKM come from the germline V gene. The CDR3 is 17 residues long. The CDR3 loop reads CASNNIPVGSFPPGYTF. CDR3 bases: TGTGCCAGCAACAATATCCCCGTCGGGAGCTTCCCCCCCGGCTACACCTTC.

This clonotype was counted between two and nine times. This sequence joins TRBV5-4 and TRBJ2-7; 7 bases fit TRBD2. The V gene end was trimmed by 5 bases and the J gene end by 1 base; junction bases not matched to a gene: 3. The CDR3 runs 13 residues. In germline, CDR1 is SGHNT, CDR2 YYREEE (reference sequence). The CDR3 reads CASRSGESYEQYF. The CDR3 DNA reads TGTGCCAGCAGGAGCGGGGAGTCCTACGAGCAGTACTTC.

This clonotype was recorded a few times. The chain links TRBV7-9 to TRBJ2-5, with a weak D call TRBD2 (5 bases). CDR1 SEHNR and CDR2 FQNEAQ come from the germline V gene (reference sequence). The V gene lost 5 bases and the J gene lost 3 bases, with 16 bases spanning the gap. This CDR3 is built from 15 residues. CDR3 nucleotides: TGTGCCAGCAGCCCCCAGACACTAGATAAAGAGACCCAGTACTTC. The encoded protein is CASSPQTLDKETQYF.

The chain combines TRBV6-9 with TRBJ2-2; D not certain. Trimming left V 6 bases short and J 4 bases short, with 15 bases between. The length of the CDR3 is 15 residues. Germline V CDR1 and CDR2: MNHGY, SVAAGI. CDR3 DNA: TGTGCCAGCAGCCATTCAGGACCCAGCACCGGGGAGCTGTTTTTT. This translates into CASSHSGPSTGELFF.

This clonotype has ten or more counts. The chain couples TRBV6-1 to TRBJ2-5; no reliable D call. Germline V gene lookup returns CDR1 MNHNS and CDR2 SASEGT. CDR3 size: 13 residues. Trimming took off 4 bases at V and 3 bases at J, with 9 bases between the two ends. The CDR3 region is CASSGTEKETQYF. DNA of the CDR3: TGTGCCAGCAGTGGGACGGAGAAAGAGACCCAGTACTTC.

This clonotype was seen a single time. This chain joins TRBV9 and TRBJ2-7; D remains unclear. CDR3 length equals 12 residues. Trimming pared 7 bases from V and 2 bases from J, leaving 10 bases between. Per the germline V gene, CDR1 is SGDLS and CDR2 is YYNGEE. As DNA, the CDR3 is TGTGCCAGCTCACCAACACCCTACGAGCAGTACTTC. Protein sequence: CASSPTPYEQYF.

The chain couples TRBV6-1 to TRBJ2-3, with TRBD2 as a possible D gene (6 bases). The germline V and J ends were trimmed by 7 bases and 4 bases, with 18 bases remaining between them. Germline assignment: CDR1 MNHNS and CDR2 SASEGT. The length of the CDR3 is 15 residues. The CDR3 reads CASIMTRGVADTQYF. DNA for the CDR3: TGTGCCAGCATTATGACTAGAGGTGTTGCAGATACGCAGTATTTT.

This clonotype was counted many times. The chain joins TRBV7-2 to TRBJ2-5; 10 bases match TRBD2. The V segment lost 3 bases and the J segment 5 bases; nucleotides outside the gene matches: 3. CDR3 size: 14 residues. Germline values: CDR1 SGHTA, CDR2 FQGNSA. The CDR3 here is CASSFTSGAETQYF. The CDR3 DNA follows: TGTGCCAGCAGCTTTACTAGCGGGGCGGAGACCCAGTACTTC.

This clonotype was seen many times. This chain uses TRBV13 with TRBJ1-2; D ambiguous. The CDR3 totals 14 residues. Germline values: CDR1 PRHDT, CDR2 FYEKMQ (reference sequence). The germline V and J ends were trimmed by 5 bases and 4 bases, with 14 bases remaining between them. The CDR3 loop is CASSPRTGPYGYTF. CDR3 DNA sequence: TGTGCCAGCAGCCCAAGGACCGGACCCTATGGCTACACCTTC.

This clonotype has just one count. The chain carries TRBV29-1 and TRBJ2-3; D might be TRBD1 (5 bases). Trimming left V 1 base short and J 2 bases short, with 7 bases between. Germline assignment: CDR1 SQVTM and CDR2 ANQGSEA. The CDR3 consists of 13 residues. CDR3 DNA: TGCAGCGTTGAAGTAGGACACACAGATACGCAGTATTTT. Its translation is CSVEVGHTDTQYF.

There are many counts of this clonotype. V usage is TRBV24-1 and J usage is TRBJ1-5; the D is unclear. CDR1 KGHDR and CDR2 SFDVKD come from the germline V gene. The CDR3 has 13 residues. The V and J ends lost 6 bases and 1 base respectively, with 6 bases between them. This chain's CDR3 is CATSRSSNQPQHF. In DNA, the CDR3 is TGTGCCACCAGTCGATCGAGCAATCAGCCCCAGCATTTT.

This chain uses TRBV28 with TRBJ1-2; D perhaps matches TRBD1 (5 bases). V was shortened by 6 bases and J by 3 bases, with 17 bases between the two germline ends. Germline lookup yields CDR1 MDHEN and CDR2 SYDVKM. This CDR3 spans 15 amino acids. The CDR3: CASSQGVEPYYGYTF. CDR3 DNA sequence: TGTGCCAGCAGCCAAGGGGTGGAGCCTTACTATGGCTACACCTTC.